These T cell receptor beta chains were read from a single sample in a study of blood T cells in healthy people across ages. TCRdb used MiXCR to reprocess the 5' RACE reads, holding one entry per CDR3 protein. The data show about 1.4 million distinct CDR3 sequences, 55% to 75% seen once. The material sequenced was blood. The origin of the receptors is a man aged 18 to 30 in good health. Both conserved end residues are part of each CDR3. A D gene is named only where the DNA matches it firmly. Size is omitted from some rows. Given values are once, few, many or a class for expanded clones.

NA	TRBV20-1	TRBJ2-5	NA	CSGLGKQETQYF	TGCAGTGGCCTCGGTAAACAAGAGACCCAGTACTTC
NA	TRBV15	TRBJ2-6	many	CATSRDTSASGANVLTF	TGTGCCACCAGCAGGGACACTTCGGCGTCTGGGGCCAACGTCCTGACTTTC
TRBD1	TRBV6-1	TRBJ2-5	NA	CASSEDKGASQETQYF	TGTGCCAGCAGCGAGGACAAGGGGGCCTCCCAAGAGACCCAGTACTTC
TRBD2	TRBV2	TRBJ2-1	once	CASKARLAGYNEQFF	TGTGCCAGCAAGGCCAGGCTAGCGGGCTACAATGAGCAGTTCTTC
TRBD1	TRBV20-1	TRBJ1-2	NA	CSASSTDRGKGGYTF	TGCAGTGCAAGCTCAACCGACAGGGGAAAGGGAGGCTACACCTTC
NA	TRBV5-1	TRBJ2-7	NA	CASSLAYGDGEQYF	TGCGCCAGCAGCTTGGCCTACGGGGACGGCGAGCAGTACTTC
NA	TRBV27	TRBJ1-2	NA	CASSLSPVLGYTF	TGTGCCAGCAGTTTATCGCCGGTTCTTGGCTACACCTTC
NA	TRBV7-9	TRBJ1-2	NA	CASSLIGVGRYGYTF	TGTGCCAGCAGCCTAATAGGGGTCGGGAGATATGGCTACACCTTC
TRBD1	TRBV27	TRBJ2-4	NA	CASSYRGDRENIQYF	TGTGCCAGCAGTTATCGGGGGGACAGGGAAAACATTCAGTACTTC
NA	TRBV27	TRBJ2-6	NA	CASSLQPMVSGANVLTF	TGTGCCAGCAGTTTACAACCCATGGTATCTGGGGCCAACGTCCTGACTTTC
NA	TRBV30	TRBJ2-7	NA	CAWSLGYEQYF	TGTGCCTGGAGTCTGGGCTACGAGCAGTACTTC
NA	TRBV6-5	TRBJ2-1	NA	CASSDVRTDNEQFF	TGTGCCAGCAGTGACGTCAGGACAGATAATGAGCAGTTCTTC
NA	TRBV19	TRBJ1-2	NA	CASSSPTRNYGYTF	TGTGCCAGTAGTTCCCCGACAAGAAACTATGGCTACACCTTC
TRBD1	TRBV6-1	TRBJ2-7	NA	CASSEETGVDEQYF	TGTGCCAGCAGTGAAGAGACAGGGGTCGACGAGCAGTACTTC
NA	TRBV6-5	TRBJ2-2	NA	CASSYSPTGELFF	TGTGCCAGCAGTTACTCACCCACCGGGGAGCTGTTTTTT
NA	TRBV4-1	TRBJ1-5	NA	CASSQVLDQPQHF	TGCGCCAGCAGCCAAGTCCTAGATCAGCCCCAGCATTTT
TRBD1	TRBV12-3/TRBV12-4	TRBJ1-5	NA	CASSRQGRPQHF	TGTGCCAGCAGCCGACAGGGGAGGCCCCAGCATTTT
NA	TRBV28	TRBJ2-7	NA	CASKGGSPLEQYF	TGTGCCAGCAAGGGCGGCTCCCCCCTGGAGCAGTACTTC
NA	TRBV7-2	TRBJ2-7	few	CASSRARGNSYEQYF	TGTGCCAGCAGCAGGGCTCGGGGGAACTCCTACGAGCAGTACTTC
TRBD2	TRBV29-1	TRBJ2-7	many	CSVEDTSGSSEQYF	TGCAGCGTTGAAGATACTAGCGGGAGTAGCGAGCAGTACTTC
TRBD2	TRBV3-1	TRBJ2-7	NA	CASSQGLGTSGTYEQYF	TGTGCCAGCAGCCAAGGGTTAGGGACTAGCGGGACCTACGAGCAGTACTTC
NA	TRBV20-1	TRBJ2-3	NA	CSGSTTDTQYF	TGCAGTGGGTCAACCACAGATACGCAGTATTTT
NA	TRBV4-1	TRBJ1-1	NA	CASSQDEGIVVGSTEAFF	TGCGCCAGCAGCCAAGATGAGGGTATTGTTGTTGGGAGCACTGAAGCTTTCTTT